This entry features one T cell receptor beta chain sequence. What it recognizes is unknown. This record comes from a study of human thymus T cells. Findings of the study overall: An apparent bias in V and J gene usage was seen in thymic and blood repertoires. Related work found strong thymic repertoire overlap between unrelated individuals.

Thymus pieces cut out during corrective heart surgery were the tissue that was used. It was healthy Finnish infants having corrective surgery for congenital heart defects who were the donors. Assay used: immunoSEQ multiplex PCR; TCRdb lists only in-frame clones, some missing. The sample consists of about 130,000 clones, about 95% of them appearing once. The CDR3 length is 13 residues. V lost 4 bases and J lost 3; bases outside the gene matches: 2. CDR1 and CDR2 from the germline V gene are MNHEY and SVGAGI. Material: thymus tissue. The TCR originated in a boy under three years old with a congenital heart defect but otherwise immunologically healthy. J is TRBJ1-2 and V is TRBV6-5, with 7 bases lining up with TRBD1. The CDR3 DNA follows: TGTGCCAGCAGTTCCGACAGGGACTATGGCTACACCTTC. Translating gives CASSSDRDYGYTF.